This TCR beta chain was sequenced for a study of cytomegalovirus exposure and HLA in healthy donors (dated by TCRdb to 2016 to 2017). For the study in its entirety: In an earlier analysis of fewer than 750 of the donors, 276 Gb of sequence data and 100 million or so unique TCR beta sequences from about 190 million T cells were reported. An early release covering some 640 HLA-typed donors comprised approximately 300 gigabases of sequencing data and around 80 million unique TCR sequences. The genetic ancestry cluster associated with self-reported Caucasian donors included 65% to 90% of the approximately 410 genotyped donors. The study aimed to test whether cataloging public T cell receptors could reveal signatures of past pathogen exposure. The T cell repertoires of some 670 subjects were profiled by immunosequencing and related to cytomegalovirus serostatus. In addition to the first cohort of 666 subjects, a separate validation cohort of 130 or so different subjects was used. To predict cytomegalovirus infection status, the study brought together high-throughput TCR immunosequencing, statistical association of individual TCRs with disease status, and machine learning. In a later analysis, previously published TCR beta repertoires from 666 donors were re-analyzed and high-resolution HLA genotyping was added so that TCR occurrence patterns could be studied. Rather than using new phenotypic data, the later analysis identified candidate immune exposures from TCR beta sequences and from how often those sequences occurred across donors. In an earlier analysis of over 550 of the donors, high-throughput TCR beta sequencing was used to judge whether each TCR beta V gene segment behaved as functional or pseudogenic. Donor age, sex, ethnicity and CMV serostatus were compiled alongside the repertoire data. A later genetic analysis used genome-wide SNP genotypes for about 60% of the roughly 700 donors, treating that subset as a discovery cohort. All discovery cohort repertoires had been generated on a single sequencing platform. HLA typing covered class I and class II loci at four-digit resolution. The number of typed donors differed by locus: 629-630 for A, B, C, DRB1 and DQB1; some 500 for DQA1; about 600 for DPA1; and 400 to 480 for DPB1. About five DR-DQ haplotypes were handled as single units for association and clustering because linkage in the cohort was strong. Among some 400 genotyped donors of the cohort, an average of roughly 230,000 unique TCR beta nucleotide sequences was sequenced per donor, of which roughly 18% were non-productive.

In total, approximately 690 healthy bone marrow donors made up the cohort. At the time of sampling, every cohort member was nominally healthy, though immune exposures that went unrecorded were likely present. The donor tested CMV seronegative and was one of the 352 seronegative cohort members. A peripheral blood sample was provided by each donor, and peripheral blood mononuclear cells were used for TCR beta sequencing. Genomic DNA was extracted from the blood cell samples with the Qiagen DNeasy Blood Extraction Kit. A word on this clone: This clone's antigen is unknown. No quality values exist for individual bases; no much larger clone is one base distant.

The protocol used for the library was the immunoSEQ multiplex PCR assay. For the multiplex PCR, a mixture combining 60 forward primers for TCR Vbeta segments and 13 reverse primers for TCR Jbeta segments was used. The CDR3 region of rearranged TCR beta genes was amplified from genomic DNA by a multiplex PCR assay. Amplified TCR beta libraries were sequenced as 87-base-pair reads on the Illumina HiSeq System. In the original analysis: A later analysis counted approximately 74 million unique TCR beta chains across the 550 to 700 repertoires, and around 12 million of these chains were shared by at least two donors. Raw reads were error-corrected and collapsed into unique sequences with a nearest-neighbor algorithm that merged closely related sequences to remove PCR and sequencing errors. Alignment of CDR3 sequences to IMGT reference sequences was used to assign V, D and J gene segments. Each retained sequence needed at least a six-nucleotide match to both a V gene segment and a J gene segment. Rearrangements were classified as productive when the CDR3 lacked stop codons and remained in frame with V and J, and all other rearrangements were classified as non-productive. CDR3 was defined by IMGT convention, running from the second conserved V-encoded cysteine to the conserved J-encoded phenylalanine. In an earlier analysis of just under 600 of the donors, sequences lacking an unambiguous match to a single V gene segment were excluded. An earlier analysis of almost 600 of the donors classified V segments as functional when productive rearrangements were above 56.7% and as segregating when the standard deviation between donors was above 5%. A statistical classification framework was developed to diagnose cytomegalovirus status using the catalog of TCR beta chain sequences. A later analysis assigned V and J genes by comparing TCR nucleotide sequences with IMGT/GENE-DB human TR gene sequences. The TCRdist pipeline was used in a later analysis to assign CDR3 sequences and most-parsimonious VDJ recombination scenarios. In a later analysis, every TCR beta chain was defined by the combination of its CDR3 amino acid sequence and its V-gene family, and reads without a unique V-gene family were dropped. To address suspected cross-contamination and a sequencing artifact, a later analysis removed 550 to 750 highly shared, low-generation-probability nucleotide sequences. In a later analysis, a clonal expansion index for each public chain was calculated from normalized within-repertoire ranks of inferred template counts. In a later analysis, generation probabilities were computed with a VDJ recombination model fitted to out-of-frame rearrangements, and the resulting probabilities were checked against IGoR. Hypergeometric tests were used in a later analysis to score TCR-TCR, TCR-HLA and TCR-CMV co-occurrence, with a repertoire-size bias correction applied to the TCR pairs. To estimate false discovery rates, a later analysis permuted the HLA or CMV assignments 20 times. In a later analysis, co-occurring TCRs were grouped with DBSCAN, and TCRdist sequence similarity was added when clustering was performed within HLA-allele-positive subsets. Repertoires with fewer than 30,000 or more than 120,000 public chains, plus five repertoires with anomalous nucleotide sharing, were excluded from co-occurrence clustering. The table was pulled from immuneACCESS by TCRdb, which kept in-frame rearrangements only. Such tables lose some clones; where checked, under half of the loss comes from unresolved V genes, and the rest has no known cause. V and J calls and clone size follow that table, whereas D and trimming were derived from the DNA. A total of 65,000 to 100,000 clones appear in this sample, approximately 83% of them only once. The ten largest clones represent about 2.9% of the sample.

Results and caveats for the whole study, not just this receptor: A further reported finding was that TCR beta sequences accurately predicted the HLA-A and HLA-B alleles for most subjects in the first cohort. A cluster of highly shared sequence variants was judged likely to represent a technical artifact of the sequencing pipeline. When HLA alleles, especially DR and DQ, strongly co-occurred, TCR associations were difficult to assign to individual alleles. Because HLA typing was unavailable for some donors at each locus, only the typed subset was used in association tests. In a later analysis, HLA-associated TCR beta chains were found to be more clonally expanded and to have lower generation probabilities than equally common non-associated chains. A later analysis found that most CMV-associated TCR beta chains appeared HLA-restricted, with HLA associations seemingly driven largely by CMV exposure. The earlier analysis of 587 of the donors excluded fewer than 20 rarely observed V segments, including chromosome 9 orphons, because counts were too low. An earlier analysis of around 600 of the donors showed that most TCR beta V segments appeared in productive rearrangements either about 90% or about 30% of the time, which broadly matched IMGT annotations. Roughly uniform sequencing depth across donors was assumed in presence/absence analyses, although this assumption may not hold. The classifier was reported to diagnose cytomegalovirus status with high specificity and sensitivity in both the original and validation cohorts. For the cohort, immune exposure information was limited to CMV serostatus. A later analysis reported that several top co-occurrence clusters appeared linked to parvovirus B19, influenza, CMV and Epstein-Barr virus. In a later analysis, the rate of TCR association differed among HLA loci, with DRB1 alleles having the most associated TCRs and HLA-C alleles having the fewest. Across donors, most TCR sequences were observed very rarely, whereas some public TCRs were present in many individuals. Compared with the 666-donor mean, donors in an Asian-associated ancestry cluster had fewer N-insertions in productive TCRs, according to a later genetic analysis. A total of 150 or so TCR beta chains were listed by the study as associated with cytomegalovirus. At a false discovery rate of 0.05, a later analysis linked around 15,000 TCR beta sequences to specific HLA alleles. The authors suggested that the approach could potentially be generalized to other disease states and immunological phenotypes. Linkage disequilibrium might explain the correlated functional status among segregating V segments, but an unknown experimental factor could not be ruled out. Three of the identified cytomegalovirus-associated TCR beta chains were confirmed in vitro to be specific for cytomegalovirus antigens. In this cohort, only TCR beta chains were sequenced, and detectable features were limited by the absence of alpha or paired-chain data. An association between a missense DCLRE1C variant and V-gene and J-gene trimming of TCR beta chains was found in a later genetic analysis and replicated in an independent cohort.

Sample: PBMCs. The origin of this receptor is a man aged 40-49 years in good health and CMV-seronegative.

The DNA reads as follows: TGTGCCAGCAGCGCCCAGGGCAACTATGGCTACACCTTC. Translated, this is CASSAQGNYGYTF. The V and J segments used are TRBV9 and TRBJ1-2, with a weak D call of TRBD1 (5 bases match). CDR3 length: 13 amino acids, cysteine to phenylalanine. Of the read, only the CDR3 DNA is kept; its 39 bases are in frame from base 1. Looking up the germline V gene yields CDR1 SGDLS and CDR2 YYNGEE. The V and J ends are trimmed by 3 bases and 2 bases, leaving 8 bases between them. The CDR3 plus the reference TRBV9 and TRBJ1-2 genes for the other parts give the full variable domain: DSGVTQTPKHLITATGQRVTLRCSPRSGDLSVYWYQQSLDQGLQFLIQYYNGEERAKGNILERFSAQQFPDLHSELNLSSLELGDSALYFCASSAQGNYGYTFGSGTRLTVV.